This TCR beta chain came from a study of PD-1 blockade in classical Hodgkin lymphoma (dated by TCRdb to 2018 to 2021). In terms of the full investigation: Nivolumab dosing was 3 mg/kg intravenously every 2 weeks, continuing until either disease progression or unacceptable toxicity. The study used TCR beta sequencing and CyTOF to define a peripheral blood immune signature of response to PD-1 blockade in classical Hodgkin lymphoma.

Concerning this clone: Its antigen is currently not known. No much larger clone exists at a distance of one base, and base qualities are not known.

The Qiagen DNeasy kit was used to extract genomic DNA both from unsorted PBMCs and from the negatively selected CD4+ and CD8+ fractions. TCR beta CDR3 regions were amplified by immunoSEQ multiplex PCR using primers annealing to V and J segments. A synthetic immune receptor repertoire was used to minimize amplification bias, and any remaining bias was removed computationally after sequencing. As for the original processing: Repertoire diversity was quantified as the Shannon entropy index using custom Python scripts. Unsorted, CD4+ and CD8+ repertoires were analyzed separately, except in combined analyses where CD4+ and CD8+ sequences were merged in silico. Clonal expansion was defined as a frequency increase of at least 2-fold after treatment compared with C1D1, and clones undetected at baseline were assigned a pseudocount of 0.5. Singleton clones were defined as clones with 0 or 1 copy at C1D1, and non-singleton clones were defined as clones with 2 or more copies. Clones expanded in unsorted samples were annotated as CD4+, CD8+ or unknown by matching protein sequences in sorted samples from the same patient. Wilcoxon tests on paired samples were used to test diversity changes from C1D1 to C4D1. TCRdb obtained this table from immuneACCESS and retained in-frame rearrangements with V and J assigned. These tables miss some clones; where compared with another copy, unresolved V genes account for less than half of the shortfall, and the remainder is unexplained. D and trimming were read from the DNA, whereas the V and J calls and clone size are those reported in that table. This sample is represented by tens of thousands of clones; almost 85% of them were singletons. The ten most abundant clones make up less than 20% of the sample.

This specimen's time point label, interpreted: cycle 4 day 1 (C4D1), after more than five weeks of nivolumab. All trial patients had relapsed after autologous stem cell transplantation, with cohorts A, B and C differing in prior brentuximab vedotin exposure. The trial cohort was composed of some 57 patients with relapsed/refractory classical Hodgkin lymphoma, for whom complete response, partial response or progressive disease was recorded as best overall response. Single-agent nivolumab was administered to trial patients in the multi-cohort phase II CheckMate 205 trial. Best overall response was determined by an independent review committee according to the 2007 International Working Group response criteria. Trial PBMCs were collected just before the start of nivolumab (C1D1) and during therapy at cycle 2 day 1 and cycle 4 day 1. Peripheral blood was collected in 8 mL Vacutainer Cell Preparation Tubes, from which PBMCs were isolated by centrifugation and then cryopreserved.

The CDR3, cysteine through phenylalanine, is 18 amino acids long. Only the CDR3 region is kept as DNA, spanning 54 bases read in frame from base 1. What the work shows at the level of the full study, not this receptor alone: A significant rise by C4D1 was seen in CD4+ but not CD8+ TCR diversity (p=0.0027 vs p=0.16), with the rise being most apparent in complete responders (p=0.02). Trial patients achieving complete response had baseline diversity similar to newly diagnosed patients, whereas partial responders and progressors had significantly lower diversity. Lower diversity was observed in patients in whom nivolumab was started less than 1 year after ASCT, and these patients were excluded from later analyses so that confounding by immune reconstitution would be avoided. The study covered only a single clinical trial cohort, and the causes of the repertoire differences, possibly disease activity or prior therapy, were still not defined. Baseline TCR diversity was reported as lower in newly diagnosed patients than in healthy donors, and lower still in relapsed/refractory patients.

The rearranged chain carries TRBV21-1 and TRBJ2-1; TRBD2, the table's D call, was not compared with the DNA. TRBV21-1 is tagged as a pseudogene. Sequenced here: peripheral blood mononuclear cells (PBMCs), sampled before the fourth cycle of nivolumab. This receptor was obtained from a human donor with classical Hodgkin lymphoma. The DNA reads as follows: TGTGCCAGCAGCAGTCGGATACAGCGGGGGGGCTCCTACAATGAGCAGTTCTTC. It is translated as CASSSRIQRGGSYNEQFF.